A selection of T cell receptor beta chains follows, all from one sample in a study of multiple sclerosis patients with progressive multifocal leukoencephalopathy. The repertoire was sequenced with immunoSEQ multiplex PCR; TCRdb's copy has only in-frame clones and lacks some. The sample carries under 40,000 clones, roughly 92% recorded once. Specimen: PBMCs. The receptor set was obtained from a man between 25 and 39 years old with multiple sclerosis. CDR3s include the opening cysteine and the closing phenylalanine or tryptophan. The order of the fields is J gene, D gene, V gene, clone size, CDR3 protein, CDR3 DNA. The D gene is left open where the match is weak. The listing skips clone size in some rows; elsewhere it reads once, few, many or a size class.

TRBJ2-3,TRBD1,TRBV9,NA,CASRGYTDTQYF,TGTGCCTCCAGGGGGTACACAGATACGCAGTATTTT
TRBJ2-1,NA,TRBV10-3,NA,CAINFRPESEQFF,TGTGCCATTAACTTTAGACCCGAGAGTGAGCAGTTCTTC
TRBJ2-3,NA,TRBV11-3,NA,CASSLVSGFTSTDTQYF,TGTGCCAGCAGCTTAGTGAGCGGGTTTACTAGCACAGATACGCAGTATTTT
TRBJ2-7,TRBD1,TRBV6-5,NA,CASSQRTGSNEQYF,TGTGCCAGCAGCCAAAGGACAGGGAGCAACGAGCAGTACTTC
TRBJ1-1,NA,TRBV27,NA,CASSFCIAIRDNTEAFF,TGTGCCAGCAGTTTTTGTATAGCGATCAGGGACAACACTGAAGCTTTCTTT
TRBJ1-2,TRBD1,TRBV7-3,NA,CASSSGGVGYTF,TGTGCCAGCAGCTCAGGGGGCGTTGGGTACACCTTC
TRBJ2-7,TRBD2,TRBV6-1,NA,CASSGQPGGRLSYEQYF,TGTGCCAGCAGTGGTCAGCCGGGCGGGAGGCTTTCCTACGAGCAGTACTTC
TRBJ2-1,NA,TRBV5-4,once,CASSGGYNEQFF,TGTGCCAGCAGCGGGGGTTACAATGAGCAGTTCTTC
TRBJ2-3,NA,TRBV4-3,once,CASSRLLGTPGDTQYF,TGCGCCAGCAGCCGGCTACTTGGGACTCCCGGAGATACGCAGTATTTT
TRBJ1-4,TRBD1,TRBV2,NA,CASRPQGAVEKLFF,TGTGCCAGCAGACCCCAGGGGGCGGTTGAAAAACTGTTTTTT
TRBJ1-1,TRBD1,TRBV2,once,CASRDRAAFF,TGTGCCAGCAGGGACAGGGCAGCTTTCTTT
TRBJ1-5,TRBD1,TRBV6-6,NA,CASSYPTGVYQPQHF,TGTGCCAGCAGTTACCCGACAGGGGTCTATCAGCCCCAGCATTTT
TRBJ1-5,NA,TRBV7-2,NA,CASSLARRGGNQPQHF,TGTGCCAGCAGCTTAGCGCGTCGAGGGGGCAATCAGCCCCAGCATTTT
TRBJ2-7,NA,TRBV15,few,CATSSTRSPPHEQYF,TGTGCCACCAGCAGCACCCGGTCTCCCCCCCACGAGCAGTACTTC
TRBJ2-1,TRBD1,TRBV12-5,NA,CASGLVAAGGEQFF,TGTGCTAGTGGTTTAGTGGCGGCAGGGGGTGAGCAGTTCTTC
TRBJ2-4,NA,TRBV4-1,once,CASSQDTVAKNIQYF,TGCGCCAGCAGCCAAGACACGGTTGCCAAAAACATTCAGTACTTC
TRBJ2-1,NA,TRBV10-3,NA,CAISESVAGTYNEQFF,TGTGCCATCAGTGAGAGTGTTGCGGGGACCTACAATGAGCAGTTCTTC
TRBJ1-5,TRBD1,TRBV9,NA,CASSGGTGGAQPQHF,TGTGCCAGCAGCGGAGGGACAGGAGGGGCTCAGCCCCAGCATTTT
TRBJ2-2,NA,TRBV5-1,once,CASSLSTGNTGELFF,TGCGCCAGCAGCCTCTCGACAGGGAACACCGGGGAGCTGTTTTTT
TRBJ1-3,TRBD1,TRBV2,NA,CASSDDREINTIYF,TGTGCCAGCAGTGACGACAGGGAAATAAACACCATATATTTT
TRBJ2-7,TRBD2,TRBV29-1,few,CSVVRTSGEQYF,TGCAGCGTTGTAAGGACTAGCGGCGAGCAGTACTTC
TRBJ2-3,NA,TRBV20-1,NA,CSASPYDTQYF,TGCAGTGCTAGCCCGTATGATACGCAGTATTTT
TRBJ1-2,NA,TRBV18,NA,CASSPQGNYGYTF,TGTGCCAGCTCACCACAGGGGAACTATGGCTACACCTTC
TRBJ2-1,TRBD1,TRBV19,NA,CASTARDRYNEQFF,TGTGCCAGTACTGCACGGGACAGGTACAATGAGCAGTTCTTC
TRBJ1-4,NA,TRBV7-2,NA,CASSLNAGVLGKLFF,TGTGCCAGCAGCTTAAATGCAGGGGTACTTGGAAAACTGTTTTTT
TRBJ1-1,NA,TRBV27,NA,CASSLIGGMNTEAFF,TGTGCCAGCAGTTTAATTGGTGGAATGAACACTGAAGCTTTCTTT
TRBJ2-2,NA,TRBV6-5,NA,CASRYTPEDTGELFF,TGTGCCAGCAGATATACGCCGGAGGACACCGGGGAGCTGTTTTTT
TRBJ1-5,NA,TRBV7-9,NA,CASSPPGEQQPQHF,TGTGCCAGCAGTCCCCCAGGGGAACAGCAGCCCCAGCATTTT
TRBJ2-1,NA,TRBV11-2,NA,CASSSPMASEDYNEQFF,TGTGCCAGCAGCTCCCCCATGGCATCTGAAGACTACAATGAGCAGTTCTTC
TRBJ1-3,NA,TRBV27,few,CATRTALGNTIYF,TGTGCCACCCGGACAGCCCTTGGAAACACCATATATTTT
TRBJ1-1,NA,TRBV7-2,NA,CASSLGTSEAFF,TGTGCCAGCAGCTTGGGGACGTCGGAAGCTTTCTTT
TRBJ2-4,TRBD2,TRBV19,NA,CASSALGGGSKNIQYF,TGTGCCAGTAGTGCCCTCGGGGGGGGATCCAAAAACATTCAGTACTTC
TRBJ2-3,NA,TRBV18,NA,CASSPQGGSDTQYF,TGTGCCAGCTCACCCCAGGGTGGTTCAGATACGCAGTATTTT
TRBJ1-6,NA,TRBV11-3,NA,CASSLDLTGNGSPLHF,TGTGCCAGCAGCTTAGACCTCACAGGGAATGGTTCACCCCTCCACTTT
TRBJ2-1,NA,TRBV11-2,NA,CASSIGSSYNEQFF,TGTGCCAGCAGCATCGGGAGCTCCTACAATGAGCAGTTCTTC
TRBJ1-5,TRBD1,TRBV29-1,once,CSVGQVNQPQHF,TGCAGCGTAGGACAGGTTAATCAGCCCCAGCATTTT
TRBJ2-3,NA,TRBV5-4,NA,CASSPPHFADTQYF,TGTGCCAGCAGCCCCCCCCACTTTGCAGATACGCAGTATTTT
TRBJ1-1,NA,TRBV4-1,NA,CASSQGQGDTEAFF,TGCGCCAGCAGCCAGGGGCAGGGTGACACTGAAGCTTTCTTT
TRBJ2-1,NA,TRBV6-5,NA,CASSYQPSYNEQFF,TGTGCCAGCAGTTACCAGCCCTCCTACAATGAGCAGTTCTTC
TRBJ2-3,NA,TRBV9,NA,CASSTSAGYRLESTQYF,TGTGCCAGCAGCACCTCAGCCGGGTACCGTCTCGAGAGTACGCAGTATTTT
TRBJ1-2,NA,TRBV10-1,once,CASREDINYGYTF,TGCGCCAGCAGGGAGGACATTAACTATGGCTACACCTTC
TRBJ1-4,NA,TRBV5-1,few,CASSPDGANEKLFF,TGCGCCAGCAGCCCGGACGGAGCTAATGAAAAACTGTTTTTT
TRBJ2-3,TRBD2,TRBV4-2,NA,CASRLSLAESTDTQYF,TGTGCCAGCAGACTTTCACTAGCGGAAAGCACAGATACGCAGTATTTT
TRBJ2-1,NA,TRBV5-4,NA,CASSLGGTEQFF,TGTGCCAGCAGCTTGGGCGGGACTGAGCAGTTCTTC
TRBJ1-1,TRBD1,TRBV4-3,NA,CASRYRGGSTEAFF,TGCGCCAGCAGGTACAGGGGAGGGAGCACTGAAGCTTTCTTT
TRBJ2-1,NA,TRBV11-2,once,CASWNYNEQFF,TGTGCCAGCTGGAATTACAATGAGCAGTTCTTC
TRBJ1-5,NA,TRBV27,NA,CASSLSGQGYQPQHF,TGTGCCAGCAGTTTATCGGGGCAGGGGTACCAGCCCCAGCATTTT
TRBJ2-4,NA,TRBV4-3,NA,CASSPPGVAKNIQYF,TGCGCCAGCAGCCCACCGGGAGTGGCCAAAAACATTCAGTACTTC
TRBJ1-2,NA,TRBV10-3,NA,CAISEVGGYTF,TGTGCCATCAGTGAGGTGGGGGGCTACACCTTC
TRBJ1-3,TRBD1,TRBV5-6,once,CAGSLDRATSGNTIYF,TGTGCCGGCAGTCTCGACAGGGCTACCTCTGGAAACACCATATATTTT
TRBJ1-1,TRBD1,TRBV19,NA,CASSIDRVRSGAFF,TGTGCCAGTAGTATTGACAGGGTCAGGAGCGGAGCTTTCTTT
TRBJ1-1,NA,TRBV4-1,few,CASSQDRGRTEAFF,TGCGCCAGCAGCCAAGATCGTGGGCGGACTGAAGCTTTCTTT
TRBJ1-1,NA,TRBV30,NA,CAWRGAGNTEAFF,TGTGCCTGGAGAGGGGCGGGAAACACTGAAGCTTTCTTT
TRBJ2-6,TRBD1,TRBV5-4,NA,CASSLGRGRTGANVLTF,TGTGCCAGCAGCTTGGGCAGGGGGAGAACTGGGGCCAACGTCCTGACTTTC
TRBJ2-4,TRBD1,TRBV5-1,NA,CASSQTGGNIQYF,TGCGCCAGCAGCCAAACAGGGGGAAACATTCAGTACTTC
TRBJ1-5,NA,TRBV19,NA,CASSIDRGNQPQHF,TGTGCCAGTAGTATAGACAGGGGTAATCAGCCCCAGCATTTT
TRBJ1-1,TRBD1,TRBV4-2,NA,CASSQDVTGRMNTEAFF,TGTGCCAGCAGCCAAGATGTGACAGGGAGAATGAACACTGAAGCTTTCTTT
TRBJ2-3,TRBD2,TRBV15,NA,CATSSRPSTSGFTDTQYF,TGTGCCACCAGCAGCCGCCCCTCGACTAGCGGGTTCACAGATACGCAGTATTTT
TRBJ1-1,TRBD1,TRBV11-3,NA,CASGTGALEAFF,TGTGCCAGCGGGACAGGGGCACTTGAAGCTTTCTTT
TRBJ1-4,NA,TRBV19,NA,CASSAIGGVNEKLFF,TGTGCCAGTAGTGCCATCGGGGGTGTTAATGAAAAACTGTTTTTT